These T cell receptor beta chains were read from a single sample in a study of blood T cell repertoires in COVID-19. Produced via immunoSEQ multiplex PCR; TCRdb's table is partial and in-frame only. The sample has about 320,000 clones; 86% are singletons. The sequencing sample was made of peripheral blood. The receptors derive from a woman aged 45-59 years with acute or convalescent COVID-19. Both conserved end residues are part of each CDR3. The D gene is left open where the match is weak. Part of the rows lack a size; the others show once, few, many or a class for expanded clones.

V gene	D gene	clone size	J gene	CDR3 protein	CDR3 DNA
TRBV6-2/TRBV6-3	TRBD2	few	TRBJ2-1	CASSLTSGVNNEQFF	TGTGCCAGCAGCCTGACTAGCGGGGTGAACAATGAGCAGTTCTTC
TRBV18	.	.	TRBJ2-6	CASSPAAGGNGANVLTF	TGTGCCAGCTCACCGGCGGCCGGGGGAAATGGGGCCAACGTCCTGACTTTC
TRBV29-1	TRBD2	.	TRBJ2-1	CSVEGFSGRFDEQFF	TGCAGCGTTGAGGGCTTTAGCGGGAGGTTCGATGAGCAGTTCTTC
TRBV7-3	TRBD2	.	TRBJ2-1	CASSRSLGTRDNEQFF	TGTGCCAGCTCACGTTCCCTGGGGACTAGGGATAATGAGCAGTTCTTC
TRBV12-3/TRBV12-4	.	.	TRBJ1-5	CASSVGNQPQHF	TGTGCCAGCAGCGTCGGCAATCAGCCCCAGCATTTT
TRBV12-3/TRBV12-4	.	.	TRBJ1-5	CASMAASNQPQHF	TGTGCCAGCATGGCGGCTAGCAATCAGCCCCAGCATTTT
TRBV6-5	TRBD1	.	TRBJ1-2	CASYKGQGAWYGYTF	TGTGCCAGCTATAAGGGACAGGGGGCTTGGTATGGCTACACCTTC
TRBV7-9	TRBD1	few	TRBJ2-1	CASSLTDRGQWFF	TGTGCCAGCAGCCTTACCGACAGGGGGCAGTGGTTCTTC
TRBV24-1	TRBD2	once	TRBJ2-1	CAVQLAGGSNEQFF	TGTGCTGTTCAACTAGCGGGAGGGAGCAATGAGCAGTTCTTC
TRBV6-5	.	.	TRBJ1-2	CASMRVNYGYTF	TGTGCCAGCATGCGGGTTAACTATGGCTACACCTTC
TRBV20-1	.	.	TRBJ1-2	CSASLPRTDTYGYTF	TGCAGTGCTAGTCTTCCCAGGACAGACACCTATGGCTACACCTTC
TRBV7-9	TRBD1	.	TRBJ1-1	CASSSTLTGGIEAFF	TGTGCCAGCAGCAGCACGTTGACAGGGGGCATTGAAGCTTTCTTT
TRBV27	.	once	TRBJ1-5	CASRQGGSNQPQHF	TGTGCCAGCAGACAGGGCGGGAGCAATCAGCCCCAGCATTTT
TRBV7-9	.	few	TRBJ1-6	CASSNKQGGGNSPLHF	TGTGCCAGCAGCAACAAACAGGGTGGAGGTAATTCACCCCTCCACTTT
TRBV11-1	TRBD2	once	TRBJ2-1	CASSLRLASGGEQFF	TGTGCCAGCAGCTTAAGACTAGCGAGTGGCGGAGAGCAGTTCTTC
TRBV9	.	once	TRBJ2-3	CASSVAGVRADTQYF	TGTGCCAGCAGCGTAGCCGGGGTCCGGGCAGATACGCAGTATTTT
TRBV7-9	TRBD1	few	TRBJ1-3	CASSLTGTDFSGNTIYF	TGTGCCAGCAGCTTGACAGGGACGGACTTCTCTGGAAACACCATATATTTT
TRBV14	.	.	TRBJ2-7	CASSQVRGRTYEQYF	TGTGCCAGCAGCCAAGTTAGAGGCAGAACCTACGAGCAGTACTTC
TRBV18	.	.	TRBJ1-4	CASSPGQFNEKLFF	TGTGCCAGCTCACCAGGACAGTTTAATGAAAAACTGTTTTTT
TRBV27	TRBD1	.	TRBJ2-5	CASSPDPGQGVSGTQYF	TGTGCCAGCAGTCCAGACCCGGGACAGGGGGTTTCTGGGACCCAGTACTTC
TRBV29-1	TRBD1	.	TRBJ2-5	CSVEDLTGAVQETQYF	TGCAGCGTTGAAGATCTGACAGGGGCGGTTCAAGAGACCCAGTACTTC
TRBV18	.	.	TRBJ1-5	CASSPSGGRRYQPQHF	TGTGCCAGCTCACCGAGCGGGGGACGACGATATCAGCCCCAGCATTTT
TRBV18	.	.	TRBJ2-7	CASSPFSGDSYEQYF	TGTGCCAGCTCACCATTTTCAGGGGACTCCTACGAGCAGTACTTC
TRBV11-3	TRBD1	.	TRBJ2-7	CASSAGRGSYEQYF	TGTGCCAGCAGCGCGGGCAGGGGGTCCTACGAGCAGTACTTC
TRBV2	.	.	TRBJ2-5	CASKMTEAQETQYF	TGTGCCAGCAAAATGACAGAAGCGCAAGAGACCCAGTACTTC
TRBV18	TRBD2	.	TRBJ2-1	CASSPSGRLGDEQFF	TGTGCCAGCTCACCTAGCGGGAGGTTAGGGGATGAGCAGTTCTTC
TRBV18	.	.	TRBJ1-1	CASSQKPNTEAFF	TGTGCCAGCTCCCAGAAACCAAACACTGAAGCTTTCTTT
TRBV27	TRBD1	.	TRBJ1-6	CASSLLFGQGRIHF	TGTGCCAGCAGTTTATTATTCGGACAGGGGCGAATCCACTTT
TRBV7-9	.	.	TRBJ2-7	CASSHPTGLEQYF	TGTGCCAGCAGCCACCCTACAGGGCTCGAGCAGTACTTC
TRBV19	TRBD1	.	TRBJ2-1	CASSRWDSRSYNEQFF	TGTGCCAGTAGTAGGTGGGACAGCCGCTCCTACAATGAGCAGTTCTTC
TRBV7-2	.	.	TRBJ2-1	CASSLLTPYNEQFF	TGTGCCAGCAGCTTATTAACTCCCTACAATGAGCAGTTCTTC
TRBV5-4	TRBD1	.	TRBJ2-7	CASSWWTGSYEQYF	TGTGCCAGCAGCTGGTGGACAGGGAGCTACGAGCAGTACTTC
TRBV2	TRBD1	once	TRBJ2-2	CASDRGSRAGELFF	TGTGCCAGCGACAGGGGAAGTCGCGCCGGGGAGCTGTTTTTT
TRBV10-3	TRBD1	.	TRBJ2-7	CASSPGTGGLHEQYF	TGTGCCAGCTCGCCAGGGACAGGGGGCCTCCACGAGCAGTACTTC
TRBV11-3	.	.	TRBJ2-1	CASSLGSSYNEQFF	TGTGCCAGCAGCTTGGGCAGTTCCTACAATGAGCAGTTCTTC
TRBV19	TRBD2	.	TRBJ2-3	CASSIDGLAVRTDTQYF	TGTGCCAGTAGTATAGATGGACTAGCCGTACGCACAGATACGCAGTATTTT
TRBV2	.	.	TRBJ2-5	CASLYRVTQYF	TGTGCCAGCTTATACAGGGTGACCCAGTACTTC
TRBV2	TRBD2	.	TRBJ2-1	CASSGIGTSGRAHNEQFF	TGTGCCAGCAGTGGCATTGGGACTAGCGGGAGGGCCCACAATGAGCAGTTCTTC
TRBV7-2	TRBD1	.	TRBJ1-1	CASSLGFGQGYGAFF	TGTGCCAGCAGCTTAGGTTTCGGACAGGGTTACGGAGCTTTCTTT
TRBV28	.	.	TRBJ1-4	CASRPHGGGNEKLFF	TGTGCCAGCAGACCTCATGGGGGGGGGAATGAAAAACTGTTTTTT
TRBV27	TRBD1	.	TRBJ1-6	CASSWGQGFNSPLHF	TGTGCCAGCAGTTGGGGACAGGGTTTTAATTCACCCCTCCACTTT
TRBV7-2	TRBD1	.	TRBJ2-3	CASRNPGTGFTDTQYF	TGTGCCAGCAGAAACCCCGGGACAGGATTCACAGATACGCAGTATTTT
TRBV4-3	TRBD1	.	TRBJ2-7	CASSQTRQGALRGQYF	TGCGCCAGCAGCCAAACCCGACAGGGGGCGTTACGAGGGCAGTACTTC
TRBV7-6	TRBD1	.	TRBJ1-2	CASSLDSPGQGTYGYTF	TGTGCCAGCAGCTTAGATTCTCCGGGACAGGGGACCTATGGCTACACCTTC
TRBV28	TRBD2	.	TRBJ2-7	CASASGTNSYEQYF	TGTGCCAGCGCATCCGGGACTAACTCCTACGAGCAGTACTTC
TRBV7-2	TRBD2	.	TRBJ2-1	CASSSWGFRGTSGYNEQFF	TGTGCCAGCAGCTCCTGGGGGTTTCGCGGGACTAGCGGGTACAATGAGCAGTTCTTC
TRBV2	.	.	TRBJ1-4	CASSETGEKLFF	TGTGCCAGCAGTGAAACAGGAGAAAAACTGTTTTTT
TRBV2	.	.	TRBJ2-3	CASSERPGSVPPDTQYF	TGTGCCAGCAGTGAACGACCCGGGAGTGTCCCTCCAGATACGCAGTATTTT
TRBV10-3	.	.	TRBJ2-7	CAISVGSSYEQYF	TGTGCCATCAGTGTGGGGAGCTCCTACGAGCAGTACTTC
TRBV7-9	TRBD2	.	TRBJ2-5	CASSYGTSGQETQYF	TGTGCCAGCAGCTACGGGACTAGCGGTCAAGAGACCCAGTACTTC